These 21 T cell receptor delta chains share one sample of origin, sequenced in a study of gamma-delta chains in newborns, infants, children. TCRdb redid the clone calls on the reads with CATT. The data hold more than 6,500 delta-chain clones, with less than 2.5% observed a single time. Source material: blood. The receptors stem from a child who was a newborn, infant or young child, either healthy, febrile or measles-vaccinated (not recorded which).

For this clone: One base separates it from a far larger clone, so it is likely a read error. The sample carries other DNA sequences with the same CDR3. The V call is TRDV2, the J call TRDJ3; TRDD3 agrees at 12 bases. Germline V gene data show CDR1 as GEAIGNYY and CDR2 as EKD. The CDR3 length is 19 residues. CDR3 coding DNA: TGTGCCTGCGACACCCTACTGGGGGATACCTCCTGGGACACCCGACAGATGTTTTTC. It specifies CACDTLLGDTSWDTRQMFF.

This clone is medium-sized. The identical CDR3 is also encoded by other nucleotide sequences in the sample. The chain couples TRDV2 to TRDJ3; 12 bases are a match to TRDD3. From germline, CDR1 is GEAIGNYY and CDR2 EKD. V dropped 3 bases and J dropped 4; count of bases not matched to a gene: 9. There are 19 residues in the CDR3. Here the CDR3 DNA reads TGTGCCTGTGACTTCACTGGGGGATACCGTTTGTGGGACACCCGACAGATGTTTTTC. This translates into CACDFTGGYRLWDTRQMFF.

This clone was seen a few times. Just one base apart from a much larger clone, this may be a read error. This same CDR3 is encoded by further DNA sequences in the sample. Here the CDR3 reads CACDTWDTRSSWDTRQMFF. The CDR3 DNA sequence: TGTGCCTGTGACACGTGGGATACGAGGAGCTCCTGGGACACCCGACAGATGTTTTTC. The chain links TRDV2 to TRDJ3; 8 nucleotides align to TRDD3. The CDR3 is 19 amino acids. The V gene end was trimmed by 1 base and the J gene end by 0 bases; junction bases not matched to a gene: 7. Germline CDR1 GEAIGNYY, CDR2 EKD.

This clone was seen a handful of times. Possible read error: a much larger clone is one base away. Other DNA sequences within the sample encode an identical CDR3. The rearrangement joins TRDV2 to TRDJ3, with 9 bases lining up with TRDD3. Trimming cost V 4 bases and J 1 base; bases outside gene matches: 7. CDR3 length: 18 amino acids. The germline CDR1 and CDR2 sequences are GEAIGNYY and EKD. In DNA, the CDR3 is TGTGCCTGTGATACCGGGGGATACTCATCCTGGGACACCCGACAGATGTTTTTC. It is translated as CACDTGGYSSWDTRQMFF.

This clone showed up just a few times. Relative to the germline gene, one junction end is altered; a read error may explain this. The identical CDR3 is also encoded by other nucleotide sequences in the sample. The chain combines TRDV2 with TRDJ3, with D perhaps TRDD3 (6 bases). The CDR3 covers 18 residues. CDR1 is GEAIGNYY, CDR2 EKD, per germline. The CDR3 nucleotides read TGTGCCTGTGACACCTGGGGGTCCAGCTCCTGGGACACCCGGCAGATGTTTTTC. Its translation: CACDTWGSSSWDTRQMFF.

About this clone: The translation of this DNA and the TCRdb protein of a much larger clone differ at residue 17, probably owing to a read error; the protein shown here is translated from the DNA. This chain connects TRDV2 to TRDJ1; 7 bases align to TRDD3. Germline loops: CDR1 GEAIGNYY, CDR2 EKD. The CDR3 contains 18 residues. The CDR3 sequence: CACDTLPTGDPDPDKLTF. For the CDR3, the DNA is TGTGCCTGTGACACCCTACCTACTGGGGACCCCGATCCCGATAAACTCACCTTT.

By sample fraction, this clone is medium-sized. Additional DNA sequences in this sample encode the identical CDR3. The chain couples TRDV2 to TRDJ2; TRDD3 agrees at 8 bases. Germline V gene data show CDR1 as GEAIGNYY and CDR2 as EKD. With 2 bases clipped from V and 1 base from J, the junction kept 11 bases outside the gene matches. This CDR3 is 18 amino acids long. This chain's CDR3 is CACDNVLLLGDLTAQLFF. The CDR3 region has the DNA TGTGCCTGTGACAACGTTCTTCTGCTGGGGGATTTGACAGCACAACTCTTCTTT.

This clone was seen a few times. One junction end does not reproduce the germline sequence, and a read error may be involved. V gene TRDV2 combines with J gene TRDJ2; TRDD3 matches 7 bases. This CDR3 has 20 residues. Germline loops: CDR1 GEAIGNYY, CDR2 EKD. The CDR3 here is CACDWLGATQFMHLTAQLFF. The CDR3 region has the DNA TGTGCCTGTGACTGGCTGGGGGCTACCCAATTTATGCATTTGACAGCCCAACTCTTCTTT.

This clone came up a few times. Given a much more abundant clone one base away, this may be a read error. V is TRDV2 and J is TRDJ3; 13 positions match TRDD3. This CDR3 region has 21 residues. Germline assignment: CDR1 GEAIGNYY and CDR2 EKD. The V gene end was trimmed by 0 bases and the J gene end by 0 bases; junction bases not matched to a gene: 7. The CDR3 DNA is TGTGCCTGTGACACCGTACTGGGGGATACGTTCAACTCCTGGGACACCCGACAGATGTTTTTC. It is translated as CACDTVLGDTFNSWDTRQMFF.

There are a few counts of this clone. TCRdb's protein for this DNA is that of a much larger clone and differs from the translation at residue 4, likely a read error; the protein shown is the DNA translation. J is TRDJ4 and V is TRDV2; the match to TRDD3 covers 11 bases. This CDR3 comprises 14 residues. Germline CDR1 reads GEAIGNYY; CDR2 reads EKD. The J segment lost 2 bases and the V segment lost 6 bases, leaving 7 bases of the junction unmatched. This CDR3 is CACNPLGDTRPLIF. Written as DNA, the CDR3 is TGTGCCTGTAACCCTCTGGGGGATACAAGACCCCTGATCTTT.

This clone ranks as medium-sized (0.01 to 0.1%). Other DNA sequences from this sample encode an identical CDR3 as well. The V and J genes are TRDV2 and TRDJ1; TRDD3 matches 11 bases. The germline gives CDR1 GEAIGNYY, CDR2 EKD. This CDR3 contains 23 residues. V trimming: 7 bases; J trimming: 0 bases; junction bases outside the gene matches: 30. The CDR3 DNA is TGTGCCTGCTTATACAAATCCCGAACTATTACTGGGGGATATCTAGTGTACACCGATAAACTCATCTTT. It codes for CACLYKSRTITGGYLVYTDKLIF.

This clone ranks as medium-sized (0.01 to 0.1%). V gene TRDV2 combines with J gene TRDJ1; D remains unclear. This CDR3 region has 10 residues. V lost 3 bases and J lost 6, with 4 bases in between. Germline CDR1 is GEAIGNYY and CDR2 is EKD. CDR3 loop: CACDWNKLIF. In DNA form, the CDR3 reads TGTGCCTGTGACTGGAATAAACTCATCTTT.

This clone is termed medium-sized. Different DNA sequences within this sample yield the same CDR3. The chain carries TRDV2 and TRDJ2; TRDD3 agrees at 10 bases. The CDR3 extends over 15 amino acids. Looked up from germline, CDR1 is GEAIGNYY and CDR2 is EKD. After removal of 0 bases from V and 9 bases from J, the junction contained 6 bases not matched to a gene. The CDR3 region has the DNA TGTGCCTGTGACACCCTACTGGGGGATGACACACAACTCTTCTTT. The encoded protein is CACDTLLGDDTQLFF.

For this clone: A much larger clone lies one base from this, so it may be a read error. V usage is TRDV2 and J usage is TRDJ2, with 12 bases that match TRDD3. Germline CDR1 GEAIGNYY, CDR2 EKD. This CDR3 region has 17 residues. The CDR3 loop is CACDDVLGDTLTAQPFF. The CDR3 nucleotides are TGTGCCTGTGACGACGTACTGGGGGATACTTTGACAGCACAACCCTTCTTT.

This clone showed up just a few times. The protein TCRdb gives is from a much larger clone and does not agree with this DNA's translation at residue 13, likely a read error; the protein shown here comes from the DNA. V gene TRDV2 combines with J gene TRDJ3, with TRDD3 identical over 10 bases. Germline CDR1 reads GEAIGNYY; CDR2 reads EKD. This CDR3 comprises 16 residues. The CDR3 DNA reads TGTGCCTGTGACATACTGGGGGATGATGACACCCGACGGATGTTTTTC. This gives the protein CACDILGDDDTRRMFF.

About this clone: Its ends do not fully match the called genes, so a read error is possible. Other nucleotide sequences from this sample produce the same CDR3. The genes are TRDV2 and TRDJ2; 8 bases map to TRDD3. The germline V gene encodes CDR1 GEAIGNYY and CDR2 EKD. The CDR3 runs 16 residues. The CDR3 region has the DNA TGTGCCTGTGACACACTGGGGGCTACTTTGACAGCCCAACTCTTCTTT. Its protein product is CACDTLGATLTAQLFF.

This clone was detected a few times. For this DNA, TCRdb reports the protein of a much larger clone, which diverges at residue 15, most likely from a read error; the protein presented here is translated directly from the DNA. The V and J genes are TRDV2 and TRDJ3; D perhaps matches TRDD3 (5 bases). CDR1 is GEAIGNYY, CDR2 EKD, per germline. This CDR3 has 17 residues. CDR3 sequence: CACDTVLSSWDTRQTFF. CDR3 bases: TGTGCCTGTGACACCGTACTTAGCTCCTGGGACACCCGACAGACGTTTTTC.

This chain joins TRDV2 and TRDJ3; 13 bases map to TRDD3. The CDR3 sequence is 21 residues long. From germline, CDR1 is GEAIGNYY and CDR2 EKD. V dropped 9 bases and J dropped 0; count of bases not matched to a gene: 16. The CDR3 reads CARGTFPTGGYDSWDTRQMFF. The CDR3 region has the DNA TGTGCCCGTGGCACATTCCCAACTGGGGGATACGACTCCTGGGACACCCGACAGATGTTTTTC.

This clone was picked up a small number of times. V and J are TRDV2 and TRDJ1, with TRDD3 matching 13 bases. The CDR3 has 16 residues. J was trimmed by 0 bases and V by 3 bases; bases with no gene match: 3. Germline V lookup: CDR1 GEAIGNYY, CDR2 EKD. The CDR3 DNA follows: TGTGCCTGTGACGTACTGGGGGATACGTACACCGATAAACTCATCTTT. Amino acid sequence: CACDVLGDTYTDKLIF.

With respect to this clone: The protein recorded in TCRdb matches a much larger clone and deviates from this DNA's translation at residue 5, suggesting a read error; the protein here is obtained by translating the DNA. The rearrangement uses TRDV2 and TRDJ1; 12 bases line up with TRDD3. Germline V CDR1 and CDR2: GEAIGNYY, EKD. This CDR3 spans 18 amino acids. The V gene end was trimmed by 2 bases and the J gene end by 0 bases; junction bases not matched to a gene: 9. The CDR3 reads CACDSVLGDTRNTDKLIF. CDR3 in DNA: TGTGCCTGTGACAGTGTACTGGGGGATACCAGGAACACCGATAAACTCATCTTT.

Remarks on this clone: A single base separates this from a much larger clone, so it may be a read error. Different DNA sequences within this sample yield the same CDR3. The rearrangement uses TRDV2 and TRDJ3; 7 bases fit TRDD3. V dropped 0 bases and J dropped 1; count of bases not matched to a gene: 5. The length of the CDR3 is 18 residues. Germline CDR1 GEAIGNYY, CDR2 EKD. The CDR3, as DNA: TGTGCCTGTGACACCGTGGGGGACACGTCCTGGGACACCCGACAGATGTTTTTC. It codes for CACDTVGDTSWDTRQMFF.